Reported below is one TCR beta chain. What it recognizes is unknown. Post-sort purity exceeded 95% for all sorted populations. These data belong to a study of beta chain features in type 1 diabetes. As for the study in general: Sorted cells numbering over 95,000,000 were examined across all samples. Study-wide points: Shorter TCRB CDR3s, moderately but significantly so, were found in Type 1 diabetes patients in all four CD4+ subsets.

The CDR3 contains 15 residues. The germline V gene encodes CDR1 LGHNA and CDR2 YNFKEQ. The V end was cut by 0 bases, the J end by 4 bases, with 10 bases between. The whole isolated RNA underwent reverse transcription, so sequencing captured expressed TCRB transcripts. The protocol was immunoSEQ multiplex PCR, while the TCRdb copy is restricted to in-frame clones and leaves out a portion. The sample carries approximately 250,000 clones, approximately 16% recorded once. Material for sequencing was naive CD4+ T cells from blood. V and J are TRBV4-2 and TRBJ2-1; TRBD1 might be the D (5 bases). This TCR was sampled from a man aged 30 to 39 with type 1 diabetes. The CDR3: CASSQERTKYNEQFF. The DNA of the CDR3 is TGTGCCAGCAGCCAAGAACGGACAAAGTACAATGAGCAGTTCTTC.